This T cell receptor (beta chain) was observed in a study of cytomegalovirus exposure and HLA in healthy donors. This clone was seen more than once but under ten times. As yet, its antigen is unknown. At the DNA level, this CDR3 is encoded by other sequences in the same sample as well. Amplification used 60 Vbeta primers and 13 Jbeta primers. Some clones are missing from TCRdb's copy, which holds only in-frame ones; the method was immunoSEQ multiplex PCR. The data show around 130,000 clones, approximately 66% seen once. The study, taken as a whole, reports: Reportedly, TCR beta sequences accurately predicted HLA-A and HLA-B alleles in most subjects.

Germline V gene data show CDR1 as LNHDA and CDR2 as SQIVND (reference sequence). The CDR3 covers 13 residues. Trimming removed 1 base at V and 3 bases at J, with 6 bases between. Source material: PBMCs. The sequence was obtained from a middle-aged woman in good health and CMV-seropositive. The chain combines TRBV19 with TRBJ1-1; D unresolved. DNA for the CDR3: TGTGCCAGTAGTATAGGGGCTGACACTGAAGCTTTCTTT. This codes for CASSIGADTEAFF. Filled out from reference TRBV19 and TRBJ1-1, the complete variable domain reads DGGITQSPKYLFRKEGQNVTLSCEQNLNHDAMYWYRQDPGQGLRLIYYSQIVNDFQKGDIAEGYSVSREKKESFPLTVTSAQKNPTAFYLCASSIGADTEAFFGQGTRLTVV.